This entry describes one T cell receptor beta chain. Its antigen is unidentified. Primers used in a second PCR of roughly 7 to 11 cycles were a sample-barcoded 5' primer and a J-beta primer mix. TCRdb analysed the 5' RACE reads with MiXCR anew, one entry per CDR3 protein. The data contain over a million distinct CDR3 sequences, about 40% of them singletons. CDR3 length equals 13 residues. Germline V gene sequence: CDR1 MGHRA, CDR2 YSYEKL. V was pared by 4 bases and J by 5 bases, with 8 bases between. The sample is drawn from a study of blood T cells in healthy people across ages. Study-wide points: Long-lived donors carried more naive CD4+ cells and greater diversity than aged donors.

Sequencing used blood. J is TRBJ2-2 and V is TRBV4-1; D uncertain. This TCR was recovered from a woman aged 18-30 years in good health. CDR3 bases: TGCGCCAGCAGCCGAACAGCAACCGGGGAGCTGTTTTTT. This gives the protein CASSRTATGELFF.